This T cell receptor (beta chain) emerged from a study of tumor-infiltrating lymphocytes in primary liver carcinoma. Study in general: Men and women, 30 to 69 years of age, made up the patients. The study reported T1-T3 N0M0 tumors spanning 4.2 to 10 cm.

The authors made TCR beta cDNA from 500 ng total RNA with a constant-region primer. The TCR beta library was amplified through three nested multiplex PCR rounds in a modified ARM-PCR procedure. Two initial PCR rounds of roughly 10 cycles each paired TRBV1-TRBV30 forward primers with a C-beta reverse primer. TCRdb reanalysed the multiplex PCR reads using MiXCR and keeps one entry per CDR3 protein. The table records around 25,000 distinct CDR3 sequences, around 78% of them present only once. DNA and RNA were both co-extracted from about 19-30 mg of bulk tissue that had not been sorted. No patient had received treatment, and all had chronic HBV infection. Over 90% of the cells were viable tumor cells in every tumor sample. Concerning this clonotype itself: Compared with germline, one end of the junction differs, possibly owing to a read error.

The CDR3 sequence is 17 residues long. Sequencing input: liver tumor tissue from sampling region 3. Noted subset: tumor region T3, left-lateral pole. The receptor was isolated from a man aged 35-49 years with primary liver carcinoma and hepatitis B virus infection. This chain connects TRBV12-3 or TRBV12-4 to TRBJ2-7, with D possibly TRBD1 on 7 matching bases. The CDR3 DNA follows: TGTGCTAGCAGTTTTACAGGGGATAGCGGACGTCTGGGGGAGCAGTACTTC. This gives the protein CASSFTGDSGRLGEQYF.